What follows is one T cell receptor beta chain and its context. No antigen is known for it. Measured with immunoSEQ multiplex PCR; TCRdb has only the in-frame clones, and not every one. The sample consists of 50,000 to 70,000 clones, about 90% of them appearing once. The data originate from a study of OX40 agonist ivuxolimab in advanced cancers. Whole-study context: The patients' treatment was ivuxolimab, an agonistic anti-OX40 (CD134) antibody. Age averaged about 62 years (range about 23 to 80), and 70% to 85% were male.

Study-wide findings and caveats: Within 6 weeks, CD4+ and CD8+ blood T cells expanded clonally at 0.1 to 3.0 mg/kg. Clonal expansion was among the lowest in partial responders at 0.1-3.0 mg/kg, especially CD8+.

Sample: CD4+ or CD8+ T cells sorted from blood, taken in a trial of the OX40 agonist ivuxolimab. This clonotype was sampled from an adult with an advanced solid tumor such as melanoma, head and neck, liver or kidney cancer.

Here the CDR3 DNA reads TGTGCCAGCAGCCCAGGGGGCGGGCCCTACGAGCAGTACTTC. Translation gives CASSPGGGPYEQYF. The chain employs TRBV7-3 and TRBJ2-7; TRBD1 matches at 8 bases. Germline V gives CDR1 SGHTA, CDR2 FQGTGA. The CDR3 runs to 14 residues. V lost 5 bases to trimming and J lost 2 bases; unmatched junction nucleotides: 5.